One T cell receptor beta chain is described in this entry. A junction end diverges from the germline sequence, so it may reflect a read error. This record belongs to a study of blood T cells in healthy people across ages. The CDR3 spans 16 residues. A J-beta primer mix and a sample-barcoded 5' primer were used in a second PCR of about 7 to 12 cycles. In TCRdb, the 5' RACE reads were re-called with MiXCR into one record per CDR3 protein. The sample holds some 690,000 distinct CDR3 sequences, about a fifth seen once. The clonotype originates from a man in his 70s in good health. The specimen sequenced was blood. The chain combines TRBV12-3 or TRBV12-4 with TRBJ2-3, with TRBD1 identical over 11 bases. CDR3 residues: CASRGQGESSTDTQYF. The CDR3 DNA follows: TGTGCCAGCAGGGGACAGGGGGAGTCGAGCACAGATACGCAGTACTTT.